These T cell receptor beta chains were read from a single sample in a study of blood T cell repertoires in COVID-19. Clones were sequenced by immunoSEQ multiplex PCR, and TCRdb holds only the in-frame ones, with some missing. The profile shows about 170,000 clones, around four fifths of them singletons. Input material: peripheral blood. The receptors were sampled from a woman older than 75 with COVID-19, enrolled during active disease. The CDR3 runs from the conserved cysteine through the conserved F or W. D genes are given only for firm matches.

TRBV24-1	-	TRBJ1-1	TGTGCCACCAGTGATGGGGGGAGGGCAGGGAACACTGAAGCTTTCTTT	CATSDGGRAGNTEAFF
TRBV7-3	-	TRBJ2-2	TGTGCCAGCGAAGAGCGCCCCGAGAACACCGGGGAGCTGTTTTTT	CASEERPENTGELFF
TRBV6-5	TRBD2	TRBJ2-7	TGTGCCAGCTGCCCGCTAGCGGGGGACTCCTACGAGCAGTACTTC	CASCPLAGDSYEQYF
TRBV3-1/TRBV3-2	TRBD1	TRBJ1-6	TGTGCCAGCAGCCGGACGGGCGACAGGGCTTCACCCCTCCACTTT	CASSRTGDRASPLHF
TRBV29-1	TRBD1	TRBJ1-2	TGCAGCGGAGGGACAGTTCTAGGGGGCTACACCTTC	CSGGTVLGGYTF
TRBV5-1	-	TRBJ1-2	TGCGCCAGCAGCTTGGTCGCCAGGGGAGACTATGGCTACACCTTC	CASSLVARGDYGYTF
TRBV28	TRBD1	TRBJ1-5	TGTGCCAGCAGTACCCCACCGGGAGGGGGCGCGGGTCAGCCCCAGCATTTT	CASSTPPGGGAGQPQHF
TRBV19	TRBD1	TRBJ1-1	TGTGCCAGTAGTCCGCGACAGGGGGCTTCGACTGAAGCTTTCTTT	CASSPRQGASTEAFF
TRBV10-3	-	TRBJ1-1	TGTGCCATCAGGGGCTCAACAGACAGTGAAGCTTTCTTT	CAIRGSTDSEAFF
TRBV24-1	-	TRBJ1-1	TGTGCCACCCAAAGGTCGGGAGCGAACACTGAAGCTTTCTTT	CATQRSGANTEAFF
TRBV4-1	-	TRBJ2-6	TGCGCCAGCAGCCAAGCCAGGGAACCCTCTGGGGCCAACGTCCTGACTTTC	CASSQAREPSGANVLTF